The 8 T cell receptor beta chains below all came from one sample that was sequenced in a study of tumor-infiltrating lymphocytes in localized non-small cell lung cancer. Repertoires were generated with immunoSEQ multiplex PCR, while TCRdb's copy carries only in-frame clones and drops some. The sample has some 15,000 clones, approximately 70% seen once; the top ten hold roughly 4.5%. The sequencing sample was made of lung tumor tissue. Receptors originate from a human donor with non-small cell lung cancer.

The CDR3 DNA reads as TGTGCCAGCAGCGTGGGTTGGACGTCGGAGACCCAGTACTTC. It translates to CASSVGWTSETQYF. This rearrangement joins TRBV9 to TRBJ2-5; D is uncertain. Germline values: CDR1 SGDLS, CDR2 YYNGEE. This CDR3 contains 14 residues. Trimming cost V 2 bases and J 5 bases, with 13 bases left between them.

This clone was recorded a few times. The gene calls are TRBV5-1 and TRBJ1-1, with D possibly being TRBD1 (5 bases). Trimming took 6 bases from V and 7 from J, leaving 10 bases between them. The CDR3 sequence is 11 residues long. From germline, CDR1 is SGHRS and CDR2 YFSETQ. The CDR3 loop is CASKGENEAFF. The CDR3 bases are TGCGCCAGCAAAGGGGAAAATGAAGCTTTCTTT.

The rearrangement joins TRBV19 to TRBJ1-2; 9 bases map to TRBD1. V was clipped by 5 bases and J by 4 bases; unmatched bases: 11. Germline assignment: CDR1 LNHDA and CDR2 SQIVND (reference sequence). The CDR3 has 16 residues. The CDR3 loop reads CASSDYRGRGSYGYTF. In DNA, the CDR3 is TGTGCCAGTAGTGATTACAGGGGGCGCGGTAGCTATGGCTACACCTTC.

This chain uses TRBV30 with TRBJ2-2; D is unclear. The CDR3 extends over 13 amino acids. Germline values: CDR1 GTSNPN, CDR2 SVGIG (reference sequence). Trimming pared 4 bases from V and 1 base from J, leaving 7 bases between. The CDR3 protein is CAWTVRNTGELFF. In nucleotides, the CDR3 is TGTGCCTGGACAGTCCGGAACACCGGGGAGCTGTTTTTT.

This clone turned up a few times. The CDR3, as DNA: TGTGCCAGCAGCTTGGTCGCCAATGAGCAGTTCTTC. Protein product: CASSLVANEQFF. V is TRBV7-9 and J is TRBJ2-1, with D uncertain. V was clipped by 3 bases and J by 6 bases, with 6 bases between them. The CDR3 sequence is 12 residues long. Germline CDR1 is SEHNR and CDR2 is FQNEAQ (reference sequence).

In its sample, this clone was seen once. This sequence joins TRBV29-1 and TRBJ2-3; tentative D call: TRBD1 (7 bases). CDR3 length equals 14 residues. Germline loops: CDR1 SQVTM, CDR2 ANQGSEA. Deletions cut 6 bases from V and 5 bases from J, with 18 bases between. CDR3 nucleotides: TGCAGCGTCGGGCGTGGAGGGGGCAAAGATACGCAGTATTTT. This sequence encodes CSVGRGGGKDTQYF.

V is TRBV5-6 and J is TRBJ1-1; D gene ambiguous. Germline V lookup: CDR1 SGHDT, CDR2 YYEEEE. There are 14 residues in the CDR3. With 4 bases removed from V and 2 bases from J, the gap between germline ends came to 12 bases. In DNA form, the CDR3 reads TGTGCCAGCAGCCCAAGGGCCTTCAACACTGAAGCTTTCTTT. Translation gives CASSPRAFNTEAFF.

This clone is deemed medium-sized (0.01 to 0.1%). In DNA, the CDR3 is TGTGCCAGCAGCCTATCCCGGGAATTCGATGAGCAGTTCTTC. This gives the protein CASSLSREFDEQFF. V usage is TRBV9 and J usage is TRBJ2-1; tentative D call: TRBD2 (5 bases). This CDR3 has 14 residues. Germline V gene sequence: CDR1 SGDLS, CDR2 YYNGEE. V gave up 4 bases and J gave up 8 bases, with 16 bases separating them.